Here is one TCR beta chain with its context. V shed 9 bases, J shed 1 base, and the junction held 8 bases outside the gene matches. Germline CDR1 and CDR2: LNHDA and SQIVND (reference sequence). CDR3 length: 15 residues. The PCR used 60 Vbeta and 13 Jbeta primers. The repertoire was sequenced with immunoSEQ multiplex PCR; TCRdb's copy has only in-frame clones and lacks some. The data show around 200,000 clones, with about 81% seen just once and less than 3% held by the top ten. The source of the sample is a study of cytomegalovirus exposure and HLA in healthy donors. The sample consisted of PBMCs. This TCR was sampled from a middle-aged woman in good health and CMV-seronegative. The genes are TRBV19 and TRBJ2-5; the match to TRBD1 covers 10 bases. CDR3 sequence: CASKDRGEFQETQYF. The CDR3 DNA reads TGTGCCAGCAAGGACAGGGGGGAATTCCAAGAGACCCAGTACTTC.